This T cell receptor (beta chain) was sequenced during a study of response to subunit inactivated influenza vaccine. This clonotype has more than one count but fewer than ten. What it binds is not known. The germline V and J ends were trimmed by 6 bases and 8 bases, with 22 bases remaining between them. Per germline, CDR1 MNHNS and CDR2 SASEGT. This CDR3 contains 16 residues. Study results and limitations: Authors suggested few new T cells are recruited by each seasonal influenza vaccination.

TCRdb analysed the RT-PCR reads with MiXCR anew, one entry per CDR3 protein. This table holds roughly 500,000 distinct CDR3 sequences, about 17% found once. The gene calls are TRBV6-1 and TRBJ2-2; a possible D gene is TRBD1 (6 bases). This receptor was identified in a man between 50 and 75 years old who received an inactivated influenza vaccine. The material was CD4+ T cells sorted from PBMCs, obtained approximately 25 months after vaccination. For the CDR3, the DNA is TGTGCCAGCAGCGTCAAGAGGGGGAATTATCCGGGGGAGCTGTTTTTT. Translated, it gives CASSVKRGNYPGELFF.